Listed below are T cell receptor beta chains from one sample, sequenced in a study of read filtering for tumor transcriptome and immune sequencing. TCRdb redid the calling of the reads with MiXCR, one entry per CDR3 protein. The sample has 50,000 or so distinct CDR3 sequences, roughly a fifth seen once. Material for sequencing was a population of CD138-negative cells sorted from bone marrow. The receptors were sampled from a donor older than 35 with multiple myeloma. CDR3s include the opening cysteine and the closing phenylalanine or tryptophan. A D gene is named only where the DNA matches it firmly. Clone size is stated in some rows and not others, as once, few, many or a class when expanded.

v_gene	d_gene	abundance	j_gene	CDR3nt	CDR3aa
TRBV2	.	.	TRBJ1-1	TGTGCCAGCAGTGAAGCAGGGACGGATGTACTTCAGGGCACTGAAGCTTTCTTT	CASSEAGTDVLQGTEAFF
TRBV12-3/TRBV12-4	.	.	TRBJ2-3	TGTGCCAGCAATAGCTACGGGGGAAGCACAGATACGCAGTATTTT	CASNSYGGSTDTQYF
TRBV10-3	.	many	TRBJ2-7	TGTGCCAGCAGTTCCTGGAGCTCCTACGAGCAGTACTTC	CASSSWSSYEQYF
TRBV20-1	.	medium-sized	TRBJ2-1	TGCAGTGCTTCCCGCCGCGGGGACAATGAGCAGTTCTTC	CSASRRGDNEQFF
TRBV20-1	.	.	TRBJ2-1	TGCAGCGCTAGAGATCATCGGGGGATGGCCAGGGATGAGCAGTTCTTC	CSARDHRGMARDEQFF
TRBV29-1	.	medium-sized	TRBJ2-1	TGCAGCGTGAGGGGCGGCGATGAGCAGTTCTTC	CSVRGGDEQFF
TRBV12-3/TRBV12-4	.	.	TRBJ1-3	TGTGCCAGCAGCCGACAGTCGGGAGGAGGAAACACCATATATTTT	CASSRQSGGGNTIYF
TRBV25-1	.	many	TRBJ2-1	TGTGCCAGCAGTGAATTCGGATCGGGGAAACGTGAGCAGTTCTTC	CASSEFGSGKREQFF
TRBV29-1	.	medium-sized	TRBJ2-1	TGCAGCGTTGTCATGGGAGGCAATGAGCAGTTCTTC	CSVVMGGNEQFF
TRBV2	.	.	TRBJ2-7	TGTGCCAGCAGTGAAAACAGGGTTTACTCCTACGAGCAGTACTTC	CASSENRVYSYEQYF
TRBV10-3	.	few	TRBJ1-5	TGTGCCATCAGTGTAGGGGCAGGGAGCAATCAGCCCCAGCATTTT	CAISVGAGSNQPQHF
TRBV5-5	TRBD2	many	TRBJ2-5	TGTGCCAGCAGCTTGGGGCTAGCGGGAGAGACCCAGTACTTC	CASSLGLAGETQYF
TRBV9	TRBD1	many	TRBJ1-2	TGTGCCAGCAGACAAATCCGACAGGGTGGAGATGGCTACACCTTC	CASRQIRQGGDGYTF
TRBV19	.	many	TRBJ2-2	TGTGCCAGTAGTATAGCCGGAATGGACACCGGGGAGCTGTTTTTT	CASSIAGMDTGELFF
TRBV6-2/TRBV6-3	.	many	TRBJ2-7	TGTGCCAGCAGTTACGGGACCTACGAGCGGTACTTC	CASSYGTYERYF
TRBV7-2	.	many	TRBJ2-7	TGTGCCAGCAGCTTAGTTGCTAGTGCCCAGTACTTC	CASSLVASAQYF
TRBV2	TRBD1	.	TRBJ1-2	TGTGCCAGCAGCGCGGTCGACAGGGGCTCAAGGAAGTATAGCTACACCTTC	CASSAVDRGSRKYSYTF
TRBV27	TRBD1	.	TRBJ2-7	TGTGCCGGAAGTACAGGGGACCGGCCGTACTTC	CAGSTGDRPYF
TRBV3-1	.	medium-sized	TRBJ2-1	TGTGCCAGCAGCCGGGAAACCTCCTACAATGAGCAGTTCTTC	CASSRETSYNEQFF
TRBV2	.	.	TRBJ1-4	TGTGCCAGCAGTGATCAGCTGCCGAATGAAAAACTGTTTTTT	CASSDQLPNEKLFF
TRBV19	.	many	TRBJ2-1	TGTGCCAGTAGTATCTATGGCGGGGGCACATACAATGAGCAGTTCTTC	CASSIYGGGTYNEQFF
TRBV7-2	.	many	TRBJ1-1	TGTGCCAGCAGCTCCAGACCTAATACTGAAGCTTTCTTT	CASSSRPNTEAFF
TRBV28	TRBD2	many	TRBJ2-3	TGTGCCAGCAGTTTCTGGACTAGCGGCACAGATACGCAGTATTTT	CASSFWTSGTDTQYF
TRBV25-1	TRBD2	many	TRBJ2-1	TGTGCCAGCAGCACTAGCGGGATGCAATCGATTTACAATGAGCAGTTCTTC	CASSTSGMQSIYNEQFF
TRBV5-8	.	many	TRBJ1-1	TGTGCCAGCAGCCGGAGGACGGAACCTAACACTGAAGCTTTCTTT	CASSRRTEPNTEAFF
TRBV12-3/TRBV12-4	TRBD1	.	TRBJ1-5	TGTGCCAGCACTGGCGGCGGGACAGGGCTTCAGCCCCAGCATTTT	CASTGGGTGLQPQHF
TRBV19	.	.	TRBJ1-2	TGTGCCAGTTCCCCGTCCGGCCTTTCTAACTATGGCTACACCTTC	CASSPSGLSNYGYTF
TRBV5-1	.	many	TRBJ2-3	TGCGCCAGCAGCTTCGCGAGTAGGGATACGCAGTATTTT	CASSFASRDTQYF
TRBV29-1	.	many	TRBJ2-5	.	CSTSGLAGGAQYF
TRBV7-6	.	many	TRBJ2-2	TGTGCCAGCAGCTTATCATCAGGGACCGGGGAGCTGTTTTTT	CASSLSSGTGELFF
TRBV6-2/TRBV6-3	TRBD1	many	TRBJ2-1	TGTGCCAGCAGTACCCCGACAGGGTCCCGCAATGAGCAGTTCTTC	CASSTPTGSRNEQFF
TRBV20-1	TRBD2	many	TRBJ2-1	TGCAGTGCTAGAGGAGGACTAGCGGGTAATGAGCAGTTCTTC	CSARGGLAGNEQFF
TRBV20-1	TRBD2	many	TRBJ2-5	TGCAGTGGACAGCGGGAGGAAGAGACCCAGTACTTC	CSGQREEETQYF
TRBV29-1	TRBD2	many	TRBJ2-7	TGCAGCGTCCAGAAGCGGGAGTCTGGAGAGCAGTACTTC	CSVQKRESGEQYF
TRBV3-1	.	many	TRBJ1-2	TGTGCCAGCAGCCACGGGGGCGCGGCTGGCTACACCTTC	CASSHGGAAGYTF
TRBV29-1	.	.	TRBJ2-1	TGCAGCGGTAAACAGAGTAGCAATGAGCAGTCCTTC	CSGKQSSNEQSF
TRBV20-1	.	.	TRBJ2-5	TGCAGTGCTAGCTCCGTCAAGACTTGGGAGACCCAGTACTTC	CSASSVKTWETQYF
TRBV30	TRBD2	many	TRBJ2-5	TGTGCCTGGAGTATAGGGCTCGGAGCGGGGGTGCAAGAGACCCAGTACTTC	CAWSIGLGAGVQETQYF
TRBV29-1	TRBD1	many	TRBJ1-1	TGCAGCGTCTCGACAGGGGTTAACACTGAAGCTTTCTTT	CSVSTGVNTEAFF
TRBV11-2	.	many	TRBJ2-1	TGTGCCAGCAGCTTAGAAGGGGGACATGAGTACAATGAGCAGTTCTTC	CASSLEGGHEYNEQFF
TRBV12-3/TRBV12-4	.	many	TRBJ2-7	TGTGCCAGCAGTTTAACCACCAACGAGCAGTACTTC	CASSLTTNEQYF
TRBV20-1	TRBD2	.	TRBJ2-2	TGCAGTGCTAGCCACCACGGGACTAGCGGAACCGGGGAGCTGTTTTTT	CSASHHGTSGTGELFF
TRBV12-3/TRBV12-4	TRBD2	.	TRBJ2-1	TGTGCCAGCAGTACCCGAGCGACCAGCGGGAGTCCGCAGCAGTTCTTC	CASSTRATSGSPQQFF
TRBV5-1	.	few	TRBJ2-3	TGCGCCAGCAGCTCCCCTAGCGCAGATACGCAGTATTTT	CASSSPSADTQYF
TRBV12-3/TRBV12-4	.	many	TRBJ1-1	TGTGCCAGCAAAAGAGATCTTAACACTGAAGCTTTCTTT	CASKRDLNTEAFF
TRBV20-1	.	many	TRBJ1-5	TGCAGTGCTAGGTGGACTTCGTATCAGCCCCAGCATTTT	CSARWTSYQPQHF
TRBV7-8	.	many	TRBJ1-2	TGTGCCAGCAGCTCAGGCGCGGGGTACTATGGCTACACCTTC	CASSSGAGYYGYTF
TRBV7-8	TRBD2	many	TRBJ2-1	TGTGCCAGCAGCCTCCTAGCGGAAGGCAATGAGCAGTTCTTC	CASSLLAEGNEQFF
TRBV5-1	.	many	TRBJ2-1	TGCGCCAGCAGCTCCACCAAGCCGATTGAGCAGTTCTTC	CASSSTKPIEQFF
TRBV7-9	.	hyperexpanded	TRBJ2-3	TGTGCCAGCAGCTCCCACACCGCTAGGACAGATACGCAGTATTTT	CASSSHTARTDTQYF
TRBV14	.	many	TRBJ1-1	TGTGCCAGCAGCCGACCGGGGGGGAACACTGAAGCTTTCTTT	CASSRPGGNTEAFF
TRBV19	TRBD1	.	TRBJ2-3	TGTGCCAGCCGGGACAGGGGCACAGATACGCAGTATTTT	CASRDRGTDTQYF